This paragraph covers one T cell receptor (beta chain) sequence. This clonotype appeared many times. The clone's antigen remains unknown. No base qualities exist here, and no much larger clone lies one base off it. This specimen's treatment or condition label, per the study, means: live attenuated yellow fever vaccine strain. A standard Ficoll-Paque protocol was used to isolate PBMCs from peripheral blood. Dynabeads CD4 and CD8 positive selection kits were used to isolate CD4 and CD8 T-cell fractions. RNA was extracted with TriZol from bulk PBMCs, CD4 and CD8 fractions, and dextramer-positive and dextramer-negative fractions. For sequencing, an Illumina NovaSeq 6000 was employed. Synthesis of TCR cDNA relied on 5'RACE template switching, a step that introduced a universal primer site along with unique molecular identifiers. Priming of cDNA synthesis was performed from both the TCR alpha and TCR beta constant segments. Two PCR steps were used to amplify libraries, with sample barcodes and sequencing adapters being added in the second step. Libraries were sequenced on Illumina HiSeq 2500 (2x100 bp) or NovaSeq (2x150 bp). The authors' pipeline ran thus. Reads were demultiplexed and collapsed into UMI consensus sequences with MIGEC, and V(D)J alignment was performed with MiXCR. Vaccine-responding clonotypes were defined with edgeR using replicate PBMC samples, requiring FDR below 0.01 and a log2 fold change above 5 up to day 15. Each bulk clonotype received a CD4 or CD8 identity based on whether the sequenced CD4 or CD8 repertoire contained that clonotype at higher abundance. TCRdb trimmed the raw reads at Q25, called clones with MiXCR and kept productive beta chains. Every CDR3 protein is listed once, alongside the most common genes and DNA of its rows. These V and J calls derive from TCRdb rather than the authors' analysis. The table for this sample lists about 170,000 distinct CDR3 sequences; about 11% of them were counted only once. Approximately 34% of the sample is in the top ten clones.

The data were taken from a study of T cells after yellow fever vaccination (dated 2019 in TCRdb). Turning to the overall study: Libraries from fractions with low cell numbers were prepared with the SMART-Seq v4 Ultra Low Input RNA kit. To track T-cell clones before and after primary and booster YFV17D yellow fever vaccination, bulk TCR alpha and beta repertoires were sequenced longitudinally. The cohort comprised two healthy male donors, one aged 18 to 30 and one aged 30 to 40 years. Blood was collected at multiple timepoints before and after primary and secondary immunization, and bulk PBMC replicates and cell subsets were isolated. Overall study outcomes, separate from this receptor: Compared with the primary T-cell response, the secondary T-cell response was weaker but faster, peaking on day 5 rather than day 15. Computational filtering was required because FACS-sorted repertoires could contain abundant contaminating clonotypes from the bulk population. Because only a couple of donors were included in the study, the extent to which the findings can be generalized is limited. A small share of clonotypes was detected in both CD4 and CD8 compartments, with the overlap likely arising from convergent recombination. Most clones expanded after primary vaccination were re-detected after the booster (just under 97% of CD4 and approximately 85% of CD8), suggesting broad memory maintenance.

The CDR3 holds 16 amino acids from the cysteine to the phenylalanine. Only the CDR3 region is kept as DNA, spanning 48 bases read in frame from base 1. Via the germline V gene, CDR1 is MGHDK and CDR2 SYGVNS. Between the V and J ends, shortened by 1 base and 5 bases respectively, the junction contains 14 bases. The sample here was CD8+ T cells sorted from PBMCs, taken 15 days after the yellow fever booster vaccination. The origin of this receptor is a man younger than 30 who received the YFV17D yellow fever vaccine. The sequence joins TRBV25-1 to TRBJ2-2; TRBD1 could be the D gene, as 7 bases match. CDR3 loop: CASSESTGEETGELFF. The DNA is TGTGCCAGCAGTGAATCAACAGGGGAGGAAACCGGGGAGCTGTTTTTT.